What follows are 2 T cell receptor beta chains derived from one specimen sequenced in a study of shared clonotypes between healthy human individuals. Clones were read by immunoSEQ multiplex PCR, and TCRdb kept only the in-frame ones, dropping some. This table holds 1.4 million to 1.5 million clones, over 95% found once. The sequencing input was naive CD4+ T cells sorted from blood. Subset denoted: CD45RA+ positively selected. These receptors were obtained from a man aged 30 to 39 in good health.

This sequence joins TRBV4-1 and TRBJ2-3, with 11 bases aligning to TRBD2. Trimming removed 0 bases from V and 2 bases from J; junction bases left unmatched: 4. The CDR3 spans 17 residues. Looked up from germline, CDR1 is MGHRA and CDR2 is YSYEKL. The CDR3 protein is CASSQDRGLADTDTQYF. The CDR3 nucleotides read TGCGCCAGCAGCCAAGATAGGGGACTAGCGGACACAGATACGCAGTATTTT.

The chain combines TRBV5-4 with TRBJ2-1, with a weak D call TRBD2 (6 bases). Per the germline V gene, CDR1 is SGHNT and CDR2 is YYREEE (reference sequence). The V and J ends lost 0 bases and 4 bases respectively, with 14 bases between them. This CDR3 spans 16 amino acids. In DNA, the CDR3 is TGTGCCAGCAGCTTGGTGCGGGGCTTAGGATACAATGAGCAGTTCTTC. Translation: CASSLVRGLGYNEQFF.